This TCR beta chain was captured in a study of cytomegalovirus exposure and HLA in healthy donors. With regard to this clone: Its antigen is unknown.

In the PCR, 60 Vbeta and 13 Jbeta primers were used. TCRdb's copy holds only in-frame clones and misses some; the assay was immunoSEQ multiplex PCR. The sample has some 150,000 clones; roughly 86% are singletons. Regarding the study as a whole: CMV antigen specificity was confirmed in vitro for a few CMV-associated chains.

Germline CDR1 reads MGHRA; CDR2 reads YSYEKL. The V end was cut by 1 base, the J end by 5 bases, with 8 bases between. This CDR3 has 13 amino acids. This chain connects TRBV4-1 to TRBJ2-5; D unclear. This sequence was found in a man aged 18 to 35 in good health and CMV-seropositive. The sample was PBMCs. The CDR3 bases are TGCGCCAGCAGCCAAGGGTTCGGTGAGACCCAGTACTTC. It encodes CASSQGFGETQYF.